This T cell receptor (beta chain) stems from a study of blood T cell repertoires in COVID-19. Study details: The analysed material was cDNA or gDNA that came from T cells, B-cell-depleted T cells, or PBMCs.

Measured with immunoSEQ multiplex PCR; TCRdb has only the in-frame clones, and not every one. The sample has approximately 180,000 clones, about 79% seen once. Trimming shortened V by 6 bases and J by 7 bases, and 13 bases separated the two germline ends. Germline V gives CDR1 LNHDA, CDR2 SQIVND (reference sequence). CDR3 size: 13 residues. Clinical history reported by participants formed the basis on which cohorts were assigned. This receptor was taken from a man aged 45 to 65 who had recovered from COVID-19. The genes are TRBV19 and TRBJ2-1; D possibly corresponds to TRBD2 (6 bases). The sample was PBMCs or T cells enriched from blood (not recorded which). The CDR3 spells CASSQGLQNEQFF. CDR3 sequence (DNA): TGTGCCAGTAGCCAGGGACTTCAGAATGAGCAGTTCTTC.